This T cell receptor beta chain emerged from a study of blood T cell repertoires in COVID-19. The wider study: Nucleic acid was either cDNA or gDNA, and it came from T cells, B-cell-depleted T cells, or PBMCs.

This CDR3 has 15 residues. Germline V gene lookup returns CDR1 SGHDT and CDR2 YYEEEE. The V end was cut by 4 bases, the J end by 3 bases, with 14 bases between. The protocol was immunoSEQ multiplex PCR, while the TCRdb copy is restricted to in-frame clones and leaves out a portion. The repertoire holds a few hundred thousand clones, approximately 90% seen once, with around 1.6% in the top ten. The specimen was peripheral blood. V and J are TRBV5-6 and TRBJ1-5; weak D call: TRBD1 (6 bases). The TCR was taken from a man aged 65-85 years with acute or convalescent COVID-19. The CDR3 DNA sequence: TGTGCCAGCAGCATAACAGGGCTCTCCAATCAGCCCCAGCATTTT. This gives the protein CASSITGLSNQPQHF. The full variable domain, in which reference TRBV5-6 and TRBJ1-5 provide the parts outside the CDR3, is DAGVTQSPTHLIKTRGQQVTLRCSPKSGHDTVSWYQQALGQGPQFIFQYYEEEERQRGNFPDRFSGHQFPNYSSELNVNALLLGDSALYLCASSITGLSNQPQHFGDGTRLSIL.